The TCR beta chain under discussion was sequenced for a study of Graves' ophthalmopathy and Graves' hyperthyroidism. Overall study findings and caveats: The majority of expanded thyroid clonotypes above 0.001 frequency also occurred in blood.

Moderately to severely active ophthalmopathy under 3 months, CAS at least 3, NOSPECS at least 4. Clinical symptoms, serum thyroxine, TRAb, thyroid ultrasound and orbital computed tomography formed the basis of diagnosis. As the starting material, more than 7.5 ml of fresh peripheral blood yielded the PBMCs. RNA transcripts served as template for amplifying TCR beta CDR3 sequences. Following a first-round RT-PCR that used HTBI primers, a second-round multiplex PCR was carried out. TCRdb analysed the multiplex PCR reads with MiXCR anew, one entry per CDR3 protein. Of fewer than 250,000 distinct CDR3 sequences in the sample, 25% to 30% were seen once. On this clonotype itself: What it binds is not known.

The sequencing input was peripheral blood. This TCR came from a man aged 45-65 years with Graves' ophthalmopathy.

The CDR3 protein is CASSLGRGVTEAFF. The CDR3 DNA sequence: TGTGCCAGCAGCTTAGGTAGAGGGGTCACTGAAGCTTTCTTT. The chain links TRBV7-2 to TRBJ1-1, with a possible D match to TRBD1 (5 bases). Germline CDR1 reads SGHTA; CDR2 reads FQGNSA. CDR3 size: 14 residues. The V end was cut by 1 base, the J end by 4 bases, with 10 bases between.